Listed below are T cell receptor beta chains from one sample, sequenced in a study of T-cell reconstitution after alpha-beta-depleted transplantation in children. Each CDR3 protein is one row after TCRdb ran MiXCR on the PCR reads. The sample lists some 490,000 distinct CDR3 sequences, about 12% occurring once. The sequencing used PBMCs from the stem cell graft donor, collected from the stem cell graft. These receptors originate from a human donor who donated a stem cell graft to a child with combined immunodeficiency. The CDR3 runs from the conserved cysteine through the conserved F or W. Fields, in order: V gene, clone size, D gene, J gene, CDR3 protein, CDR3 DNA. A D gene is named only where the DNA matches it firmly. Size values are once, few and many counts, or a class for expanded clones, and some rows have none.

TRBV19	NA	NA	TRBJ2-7	CASSIGTGLEEQYF	TGTGCCAGTAGTATCGGGACTGGCCTGGAGGAGCAGTACTTC
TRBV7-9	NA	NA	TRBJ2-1	CASSLDRYYNEQFF	TGTGCCAGCAGCTTAGACAGATATTACAATGAGCAGTTCTTC
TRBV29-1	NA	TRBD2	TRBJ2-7	CSVEVGTSLHSYEQYF	TGCAGCGTTGAAGTTGGGACTAGCCTACACTCCTACGAGCAGTACTTC
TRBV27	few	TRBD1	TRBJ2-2	CASTVGRGLYTGELFF	TGTGCCAGCACCGTGGGCAGGGGGCTTTATACCGGGGAGCTGTTTTTT
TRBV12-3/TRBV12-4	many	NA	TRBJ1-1	CASSLAGMNTEAFF	TGTGCCAGCAGTTTAGCGGGGATGAACACTGAAGCTTTCTTT
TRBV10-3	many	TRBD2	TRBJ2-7	CAIRGLAGNGEQYF	TGTGCCATCAGGGGACTAGCGGGGAACGGCGAGCAGTACTTC
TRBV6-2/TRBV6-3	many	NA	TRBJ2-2	CASNPGLDTGELFF	TGTGCCAGCAATCCGGGGCTGGACACCGGGGAGCTGTTTTTT
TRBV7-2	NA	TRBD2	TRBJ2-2	CASSLASGRASELFF	TGTGCCAGCAGCTTAGCCAGCGGGAGGGCCTCGGAGCTGTTTTTT
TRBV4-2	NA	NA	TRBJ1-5	CASSQDLGKAQPQHF	TGTGCCAGCAGCCAAGATTTGGGGAAAGCTCAGCCCCAGCATTTT
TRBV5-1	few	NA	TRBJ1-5	CASSLSPGGSNQPQHF	TGCGCCAGCAGCTTGTCACCGGGTGGTAGCAATCAGCCCCAGCATTTT
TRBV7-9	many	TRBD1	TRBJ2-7	CASSSGTGGPYEQYF	TGTGCCAGCAGCTCAGGGACAGGGGGGCCCTACGAGCAGTACTTC
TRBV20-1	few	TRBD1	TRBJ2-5	CSARNLAGGWRTQYF	TGCAGTGCCAGGAACTTGGCAGGGGGATGGAGAACCCAGTACTTC
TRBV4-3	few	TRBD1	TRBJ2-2	CASSQERTGYTGELFF	TGCGCCAGCAGCCAAGAAAGGACAGGATACACCGGGGAGCTGTTTTTT
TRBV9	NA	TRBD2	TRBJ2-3	CASSSGLAGAPFSTDTQYF	TGTGCCAGCAGCTCGGGACTAGCGGGGGCCCCCTTCAGCACAGATACGCAGTATTTT
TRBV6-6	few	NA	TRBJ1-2	CASSQDINYGYTF	TGTGCCAGCAGCCAAGACATAAACTATGGCTACACCTTC
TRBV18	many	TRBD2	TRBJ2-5	CASSPGLAGVGETQYF	TGTGCCAGCTCACCGGGACTAGCGGGAGTGGGAGAGACCCAGTACTTC
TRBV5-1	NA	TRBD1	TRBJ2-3	CASSPGTGPSTDTQYF	TGCGCCAGCAGCCCAGGGACAGGGCCCAGCACAGATACGCAGTATTTT
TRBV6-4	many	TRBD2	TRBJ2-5	CASSERAGGQETQYF	TGTGCCAGCAGTGAACGAGCGGGGGGGCAAGAGACCCAGTACTTC
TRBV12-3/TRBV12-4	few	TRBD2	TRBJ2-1	CASSLFRDYLRRGEQFF	TGTGCCAGCAGCCTTTTCCGGGACTACCTCCGGAGAGGTGAGCAGTTCTTC
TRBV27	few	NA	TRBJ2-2	CASKVEALVAGELFF	TGTGCCAGCAAGGTAGAGGCCTTGGTGGCCGGGGAGCTGTTTTTT
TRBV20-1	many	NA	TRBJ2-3	CSAIDTGTDTQYF	TGCAGTGCTATCGACACCGGCACAGATACGCAGTATTTT
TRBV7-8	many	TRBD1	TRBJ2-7	CASSLGSRGQGHEQYF	TGTGCCAGCAGCTTAGGTTCCAGAGGACAGGGGCACGAGCAGTACTTC